The next 27 T cell receptor beta chains were all read from a single sample in a study of cytomegalovirus exposure and HLA in healthy donors. Profiling relied on immunoSEQ multiplex PCR, and the TCRdb table lists in-frame clones only, not all of them. This sample has roughly 100,000 clones, with about 95% found just once. Sequencing was done on a sample of PBMCs. These receptors were obtained from a woman aged 18-29 years in good health and CMV-seronegative.

This chain uses TRBV19 with TRBJ1-5, with D possibly matching TRBD1 (5 bases). From germline, CDR1 is LNHDA and CDR2 SQIVND (reference sequence). The CDR3 contains 15 residues. V lost 5 bases to trimming and J lost 0 bases, with 11 bases between them. The CDR3 spells CASSEAGISNQPQHF. The CDR3 nucleotides read TGTGCCAGTAGTGAGGCAGGGATTAGCAATCAGCCCCAGCATTTT.

The chain recombines TRBV7-9 with TRBJ1-2, with 7 bases matching TRBD1. V shed 0 bases, J shed 3 bases, and the junction held 4 bases outside the gene matches. The CDR3 totals 15 residues. Germline V gene sequence: CDR1 SEHNR, CDR2 FQNEAQ (reference sequence). Here the CDR3 reads CASSLAKGTDYGYTF. The CDR3 nucleotides read TGTGCCAGCAGCTTAGCGAAGGGGACAGACTATGGCTACACCTTC.

CDR3 DNA: TGTGCCAGCACGGGTAATGAGCAGTTCTTC. This encodes CASTGNEQFF. The chain uses TRBV2 and TRBJ2-1; D gene ambiguous. Germline lookup yields CDR1 SNHLY and CDR2 FYNNEI. Trimming shortened V by 7 bases and J by 7 bases, and 5 bases separated the two germline ends. This CDR3 has 10 amino acids.

The chain is built from TRBV6-1 and TRBJ1-1; TRBD1 aligns across 7 bases. CDR3 length: 16 amino acids. The ends lost 4 bases at V and 2 bases at J; junction bases unmatched: 10. CDR1 is MNHNS, CDR2 SASEGT, per germline. CDR3 amino acids: CASSGTGSPRNTEAFF. Here the CDR3 DNA reads TGTGCCAGCAGTGGGACAGGTTCGCCGCGCAACACTGAAGCTTTCTTT.

This chain connects TRBV5-1 to TRBJ2-5; TRBD2 agrees at 9 bases. With 4 bases clipped from V and 5 bases from J, the junction kept 6 bases outside the gene matches. Germline lookup yields CDR1 SGHRS and CDR2 YFSETQ. The CDR3 runs to 14 residues. CDR3 amino acids: CASSPTSGGETQYF. The DNA for the CDR3 is TGCGCCAGCAGCCCGACTAGCGGTGGGGAGACCCAGTACTTC. Full variable domain (remainder filled in from reference TRBV5-1 and TRBJ2-5): KAGVTQTPRYLIKTRGQQVTLSCSPISGHRSVSWYQQTPGQGLQFLFEYFSETQRNKGNFPGRFSGRQFSNSRSEMNVSTLELGDSALYLCASSPTSGGETQYFGPGTRLLVL.

J is TRBJ2-2 and V is TRBV10-3; possible D gene TRBD2, 5 bases. With 4 bases removed from V and 2 bases from J, the gap between germline ends came to 11 bases. The CDR3 has 15 amino acids. CDR1 is ENHRY and CDR2 is SYGVKD in the germline V gene. CDR3 amino acids: CAISAGFRNTGELFF. DNA for the CDR3: TGTGCCATCAGTGCGGGGTTCCGTAACACCGGGGAGCTGTTTTTT.

The genes are TRBV4-3 and TRBJ1-2; D unclear. The V gene lost 0 bases and the J gene lost 8 bases, with 13 bases spanning the gap. The CDR3 runs to 14 residues. The germline V gene has CDR1 LGHNA and CDR2 YSLEER. The CDR3 coding sequence is TGCGCCAGCAGCCAAGATACAGCTTGGCAGGGCTACACCTTC. It codes for CASSQDTAWQGYTF.

The chain is built from TRBV27 and TRBJ2-3; tentatively, D is TRBD2 (5 bases). The CDR3 runs 15 residues. Trimming removed 8 bases at V and 4 bases at J, with 19 bases between. The V gene's germline CDR1 is MNHEY and CDR2 SMNVEV (reference sequence). CDR3: CASASGKRVSDTQYF. The CDR3 region has the DNA TGTGCCAGCGCCTCGGGAAAAAGGGTCTCAGATACGCAGTATTTT.

This chain links TRBV14 with TRBJ1-3; the D gene is possibly TRBD1 (5 bases). Trimming removed 1 base at V and 4 bases at J, with 14 bases between. The CDR3 has 16 residues. Germline CDR1 is SGHDN and CDR2 is FVKESK. CDR3 nucleotides: TGTGCCAGCAGCCAAGTGGCAGGGTCTACGGGAAACACCATATATTTT. Translation: CASSQVAGSTGNTIYF.

This chain links TRBV4-2 with TRBJ1-2, with D unresolved. In germline, CDR1 is LGHNA, CDR2 YNFKEQ. The CDR3 sequence is 12 residues long. With 4 bases removed from V and 5 bases from J, the gap between germline ends came to 8 bases. Here the CDR3 reads CASSPDFYGYTF. The CDR3 DNA reads TGTGCCAGCAGCCCAGACTTTTATGGCTACACCTTC.

The chain is built from TRBV5-1 and TRBJ1-3; D remains unclear. The germline V gene has CDR1 SGHRS and CDR2 YFSETQ. The CDR3 runs to 15 residues. The V end was cut by 4 bases, the J end by 1 base, with 12 bases between. For the CDR3, the DNA is TGCGCCAGCAGCCGTGATCCACAATCTGGAAACACCATATATTTT. It translates to CASSRDPQSGNTIYF. The full variable domain, with the rest looked up from reference TRBV5-1 and TRBJ1-3, is KAGVTQTPRYLIKTRGQQVTLSCSPISGHRSVSWYQQTPGQGLQFLFEYFSETQRNKGNFPGRFSGRQFSNSRSEMNVSTLELGDSALYLCASSRDPQSGNTIYFGEGSWLTVV.

The genes are TRBV18 and TRBJ1-1, with D possibly TRBD1 on 5 matching bases. The CDR3 extends over 15 amino acids. Looked up from germline, CDR1 is KGHSH and CDR2 is LQKENI. V lost 1 base and J lost 3, with 12 bases in between. The CDR3 DNA follows: TGTGCCAGCTCACCACAAAGGGGCTCCTACACTGAAGCTTTCTTT. It codes for CASSPQRGSYTEAFF. The complete variable domain, with remaining parts taken from reference TRBV18 and TRBJ1-1, reads NAGVMQNPRHLVRRRGQEARLRCSPMKGHSHVYWYRQLPEEGLKFMVYLQKENIIDESGMPKERFSAEFPKEGPSILRIQQVVRGDSAAYFCASSPQRGSYTEAFFGQGTRLTVV.

V gene TRBV10-3 combines with J gene TRBJ1-3; possible D gene TRBD1, 6 bases. Trimming left V 8 bases short and J 4 bases short, with 18 bases between. The CDR3 length is 15 residues. CDR1 is ENHRY, CDR2 SYGVKD, per germline. The CDR3 sequence is CAIRPSSGEGNTIYF. DNA of the CDR3: TGTGCCATCCGGCCCAGTTCAGGGGAGGGAAACACCATATATTTT.

This rearrangement joins TRBV18 to TRBJ2-1; 8 bases map to TRBD1. V shed 2 bases, J shed 5 bases, and the junction held 5 bases outside the gene matches. This CDR3 region has 15 residues. Germline CDR1 and CDR2: KGHSH and LQKENI. The CDR3 loop reads CASSPAGGFDNEQFF. The CDR3 DNA is TGTGCCAGCTCACCAGCAGGGGGCTTTGACAATGAGCAGTTCTTC. Together with reference TRBV18 and TRBJ2-1, the CDR3 gives the full variable domain: NAGVMQNPRHLVRRRGQEARLRCSPMKGHSHVYWYRQLPEEGLKFMVYLQKENIIDESGMPKERFSAEFPKEGPSILRIQQVVRGDSAAYFCASSPAGGFDNEQFFGPGTRLTVL.

The rearrangement links TRBV30 to TRBJ1-5, with a possible D match to TRBD1 (5 bases). This CDR3 region has 14 residues. From germline, CDR1 is GTSNPN and CDR2 SVGIG (reference sequence). Trimming cost V 1 base and J 6 bases, with 13 bases left between them. This CDR3 is CAWSDDRGFQPQHF. CDR3 DNA: TGTGCCTGGAGTGACGACCGGGGGTTTCAGCCCCAGCATTTT.

The chain has TRBV19 and TRBJ1-5; tentatively, D is TRBD1 (6 bases). Germline loops: CDR1 LNHDA, CDR2 SQIVND (reference sequence). Between the trimmed V and J ends, which lost 7 bases and 5 bases, there was a span of 18 bases. This CDR3 has 15 residues. CDR3 nucleotides: TGTGCCAGTACCGATCACAGGGTTGCCTATCAGCCCCAGCATTTT. Translating gives CASTDHRVAYQPQHF. The variable domain in full, completed from reference TRBV19 and TRBJ1-5, reads DGGITQSPKYLFRKEGQNVTLSCEQNLNHDAMYWYRQDPGQGLRLIYYSQIVNDFQKGDIAEGYSVSREKKESFPLTVTSAQKNPTAFYLCASTDHRVAYQPQHFGDGTRLSIL.

The rearrangement links TRBV9 to TRBJ2-7; 14 nucleotides align to TRBD2. The CDR3 is 15 amino acids. Germline V gene sequence: CDR1 SGDLS, CDR2 YYNGEE. After removal of 0 bases from V and 5 bases from J, the junction contained 1 base not matched to a gene. The CDR3 region is CASSVGGLAGDEQYF. The CDR3 DNA reads TGTGCCAGCAGCGTAGGGGGACTAGCGGGAGACGAGCAGTACTTC.

The chain employs TRBV5-5 and TRBJ2-5; D is perhaps TRBD2 (6 bases). This CDR3 has 14 amino acids. The V end was cut by 1 base, the J end by 3 bases, with 10 bases between. CDR1 is SGHKS, CDR2 YYEKEE, per germline (reference sequence). The CDR3 is CASSLTGREETQYF. The CDR3, as DNA: TGTGCCAGCAGCTTGACCGGGAGAGAAGAGACCCAGTACTTC.

This clone came up once. The chain links TRBV6-1 to TRBJ1-1, with D possibly TRBD1 on 6 matching bases. The ends were cut back, 5 bases at V and 4 bases at J, with 14 bases in the middle. CDR1 and CDR2 (germline): MNHNS, SASEGT. The CDR3 consists of 14 residues. This CDR3 is CASSPDRRVTEAFF. The CDR3 nucleotides are TGTGCCAGCAGTCCTGACAGGCGGGTCACTGAAGCTTTCTTT.

The chain couples TRBV5-6 to TRBJ1-2; no reliable D call. The CDR3 runs 15 residues. V was pared by 2 bases and J by 2 bases, with 13 bases between. Germline V lookup: CDR1 SGHDT, CDR2 YYEEEE. CDR3 sequence: CASSFFSSSNYGYTF. CDR3 DNA sequence: TGTGCCAGCAGCTTCTTCTCGAGTTCAAACTATGGCTACACCTTC.

This chain connects TRBV6-6 to TRBJ2-5, with D possibly being TRBD1 (7 bases). The CDR3 is 13 residues long. The V end was cut by 6 bases, the J end by 7 bases, with 15 bases between. Looked up from germline, CDR1 is MNHNY and CDR2 is SVGAGI (reference sequence). The CDR3 DNA reads TGTGCCAGCAGCTCAGGACAGGAGGGGACCCAGTACTTC. Protein: CASSSGQEGTQYF.

The rearrangement uses TRBV5-4 and TRBJ2-5, with a tentative D call TRBD1 (5 bases). Trimming cost V 0 bases and J 5 bases, with 14 bases left between them. The CDR3 covers 15 residues. Germline V gene data show CDR1 as SGHNT and CDR2 as YYREEE (reference sequence). The CDR3 DNA sequence: TGTGCCAGCAGCTTGGGGGGCAGAGGTGAGGAGACCCAGTACTTC. This encodes CASSLGGRGEETQYF.

The V gene is TRBV4-1, the J gene TRBJ2-7; D gene ambiguous. Germline V gene lookup returns CDR1 MGHRA and CDR2 YSYEKL. V lost 0 bases to trimming and J lost 3 bases, with 6 bases between them. CDR3 length: 13 residues. The CDR3 is CASSQEQYYEQYF. Here the CDR3 DNA reads TGCGCCAGCAGCCAAGAACAGTACTACGAGCAGTACTTC.

This chain joins TRBV18 and TRBJ2-7; perhaps TRBD2 as D (7 bases). V was cut by 5 bases and J by 1 base, with 18 bases left in between. Germline V CDR1 and CDR2: KGHSH, LQKENI. CDR3 length: 16 amino acids. The CDR3 region is CASSLLSGGQSYEQYF. The CDR3 DNA sequence: TGTGCCAGCTCATTACTGTCGGGGGGCCAGTCCTACGAGCAGTACTTC.

The CDR3 loop reads CASSQTGEWDYGYTF. As DNA, the CDR3 is TGTGCCAGCAGCCAAACAGGGGAGTGGGACTATGGCTACACCTTC. This chain joins TRBV5-6 and TRBJ1-2; 7 bases map to TRBD1. The trim removed 4 bases at V and 3 bases at J, leaving 9 bases unmatched. The length of the CDR3 is 15 residues. Germline V gene data show CDR1 as SGHDT and CDR2 as YYEEEE.

The gene calls are TRBV9 and TRBJ1-3, with 8 bases matching TRBD1. This CDR3 has 15 amino acids. With V trimmed by 3 bases and J by 0 bases, 2 bases remained unmatched. Germline-derived CDR1 and CDR2 are SGDLS and YYNGEE. The CDR3 region has the DNA TGTGCCAGCAGCGCTGGGACAGGCTCTGGAAACACCATATATTTT. It codes for CASSAGTGSGNTIYF.

This clone was picked up one time. The chain has TRBV15 and TRBJ2-7; D may be TRBD1 (7 bases). The CDR3 totals 15 residues. V lost 0 bases, J lost 0 bases, and 9 bases lay in between. Germline V gene data show CDR1 as LNHNV and CDR2 as YYDKDF (reference sequence). CDR3 loop: CATSRDQGGSYEQYF. For the CDR3, the DNA is TGTGCCACCAGCAGAGATCAGGGGGGCTCCTACGAGCAGTACTTC.